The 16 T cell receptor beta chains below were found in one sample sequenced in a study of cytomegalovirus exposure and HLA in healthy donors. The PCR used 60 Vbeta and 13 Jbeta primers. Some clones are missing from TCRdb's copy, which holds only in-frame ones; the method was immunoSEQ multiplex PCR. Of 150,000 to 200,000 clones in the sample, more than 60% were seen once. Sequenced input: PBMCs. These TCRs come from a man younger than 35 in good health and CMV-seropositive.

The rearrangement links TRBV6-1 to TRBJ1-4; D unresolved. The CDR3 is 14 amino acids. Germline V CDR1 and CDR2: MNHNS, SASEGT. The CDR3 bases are TGTGCTACCAACCCGACAACGGCTAATGAAAAACTGTTTTTT. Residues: CATNPTTANEKLFF.

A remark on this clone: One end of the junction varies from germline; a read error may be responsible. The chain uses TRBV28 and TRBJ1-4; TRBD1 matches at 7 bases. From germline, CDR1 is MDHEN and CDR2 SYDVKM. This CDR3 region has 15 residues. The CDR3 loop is CPSSMTGSANEKLFF. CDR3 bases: TGTCCCAGCAGTATGACAGGGTCGGCTAATGAAAAACTGTTTTTT. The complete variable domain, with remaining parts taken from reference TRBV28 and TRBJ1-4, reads DVKVTQSSRYLVKRTGEKVFLECVQDMDHENMFWYRQDPGLGLRLIYFSYDVKMKEKGDIPEGYSVSREKKERFSLILESASTNQTSMYLCPSSMTGSANEKLFFGSGTQLSVL.

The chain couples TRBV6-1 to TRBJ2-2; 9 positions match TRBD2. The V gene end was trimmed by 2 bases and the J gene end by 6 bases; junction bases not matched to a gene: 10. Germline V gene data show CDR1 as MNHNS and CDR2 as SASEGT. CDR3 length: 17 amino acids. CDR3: CASSEPVLAGRPGELFF. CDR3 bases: TGTGCCAGCAGTGAACCCGTGCTAGCGGGAAGGCCCGGGGAGCTGTTTTTT.

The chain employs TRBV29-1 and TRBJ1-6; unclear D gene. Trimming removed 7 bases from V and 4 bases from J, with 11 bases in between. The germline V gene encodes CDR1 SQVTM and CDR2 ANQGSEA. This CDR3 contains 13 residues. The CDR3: CSARREYNSPLHF. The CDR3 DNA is TGCAGCGCGCGGAGGGAATATAATTCACCCCTCCACTTT.

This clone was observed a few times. CDR3 in amino acids: CASSAGSWTGAVYEQYF. The CDR3 DNA reads TGCGCCAGCAGCGCAGGCTCCTGGACAGGGGCCGTCTACGAGCAGTACTTC. This chain joins TRBV4-1 and TRBJ2-7; 9 bases match TRBD1. CDR1 and CDR2 (germline): MGHRA, YSYEKL. The CDR3 runs 17 residues. Trimming cost V 5 bases and J 3 bases; bases outside gene matches: 14.

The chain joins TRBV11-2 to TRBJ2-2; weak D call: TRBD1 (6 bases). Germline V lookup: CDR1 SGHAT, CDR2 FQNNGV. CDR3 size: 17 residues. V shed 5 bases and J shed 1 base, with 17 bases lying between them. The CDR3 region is CASSRLGAFRNTGELFF. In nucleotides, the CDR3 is TGTGCCAGCAGCCGTTTGGGGGCGTTCAGGAACACCGGGGAGCTGTTTTTT.

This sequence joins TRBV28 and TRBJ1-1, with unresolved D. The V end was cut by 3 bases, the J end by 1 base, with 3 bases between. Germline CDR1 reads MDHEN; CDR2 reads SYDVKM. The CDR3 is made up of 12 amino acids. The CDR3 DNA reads TGTGCCAGCAGTTTCGGGAACACTGAAGCTTTCTTT. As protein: CASSFGNTEAFF.

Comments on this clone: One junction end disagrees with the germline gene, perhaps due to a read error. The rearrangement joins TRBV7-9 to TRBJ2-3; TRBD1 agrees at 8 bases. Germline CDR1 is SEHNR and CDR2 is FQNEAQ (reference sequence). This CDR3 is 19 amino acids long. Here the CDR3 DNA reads TGTTCCAGCAGCCCCCACCTACTGACGGACAGGGAGAACACAGATACGCAGTATTTT. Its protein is CSSSPHLLTDRENTDTQYF.

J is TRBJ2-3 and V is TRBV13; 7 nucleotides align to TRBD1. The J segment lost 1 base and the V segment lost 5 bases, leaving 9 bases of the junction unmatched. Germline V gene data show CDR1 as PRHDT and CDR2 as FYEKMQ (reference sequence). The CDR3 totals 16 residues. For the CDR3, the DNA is TGTGCCAGCAGCGTTAGCCGGGACAGTCGCACAGATACGCAGTATTTT. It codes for CASSVSRDSRTDTQYF.

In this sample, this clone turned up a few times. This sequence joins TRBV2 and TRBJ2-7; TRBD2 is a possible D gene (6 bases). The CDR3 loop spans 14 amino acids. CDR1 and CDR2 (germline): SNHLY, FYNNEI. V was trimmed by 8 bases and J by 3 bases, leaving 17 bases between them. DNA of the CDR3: TGTGCCAGCCGTGGGGTAACGGGAGTCTACGAGCAGTACTTC. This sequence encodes CASRGVTGVYEQYF.

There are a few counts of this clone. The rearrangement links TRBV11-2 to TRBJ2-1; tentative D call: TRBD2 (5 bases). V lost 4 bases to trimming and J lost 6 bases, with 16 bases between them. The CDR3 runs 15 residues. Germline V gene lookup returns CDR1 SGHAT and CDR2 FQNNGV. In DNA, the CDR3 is TGTGCCAGCAGCTCGCCAGCAGCCGGGGTCAATGAGCAGTTCTTC. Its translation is CASSSPAAGVNEQFF.

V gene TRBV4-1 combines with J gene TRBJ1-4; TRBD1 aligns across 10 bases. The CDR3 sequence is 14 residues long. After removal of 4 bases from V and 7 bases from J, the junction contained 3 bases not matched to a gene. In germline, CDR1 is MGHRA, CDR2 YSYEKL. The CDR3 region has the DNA TGCGCCAGCAGCCCTGACAGGGGGCCTGAAAAACTGTTTTTT. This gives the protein CASSPDRGPEKLFF.

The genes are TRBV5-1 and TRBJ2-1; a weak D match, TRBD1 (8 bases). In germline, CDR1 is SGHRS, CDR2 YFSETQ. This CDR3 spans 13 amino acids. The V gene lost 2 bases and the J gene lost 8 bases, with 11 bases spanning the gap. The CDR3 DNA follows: TGCGCCAGCAGCTTACAGGGGGGGGATGAGCAGTTCTTC. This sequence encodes CASSLQGGDEQFF.

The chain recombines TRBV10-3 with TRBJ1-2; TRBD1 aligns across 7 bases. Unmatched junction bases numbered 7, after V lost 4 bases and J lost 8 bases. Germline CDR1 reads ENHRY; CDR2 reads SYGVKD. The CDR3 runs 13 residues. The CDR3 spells CAISGGTALGYTF. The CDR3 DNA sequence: TGTGCCATCAGTGGAGGGACAGCCCTGGGCTACACCTTC.

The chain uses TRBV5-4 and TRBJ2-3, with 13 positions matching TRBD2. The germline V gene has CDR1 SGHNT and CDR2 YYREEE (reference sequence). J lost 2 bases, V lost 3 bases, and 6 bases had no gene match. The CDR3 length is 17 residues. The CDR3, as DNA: TGTGCCAGCAGCTCCGGACTAGCGGGGGCATTCACAGATACGCAGTATTTT. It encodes CASSSGLAGAFTDTQYF.

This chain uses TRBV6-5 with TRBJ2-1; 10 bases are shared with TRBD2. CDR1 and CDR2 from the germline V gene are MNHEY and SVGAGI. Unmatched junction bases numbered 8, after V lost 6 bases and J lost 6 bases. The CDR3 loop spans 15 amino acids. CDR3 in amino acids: CASSSGTSVFNEQFF. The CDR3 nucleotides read TGTGCCAGCAGCTCCGGGACTAGCGTATTCAATGAGCAGTTCTTC.